These 30 T cell receptor beta chains originate from one sample sequenced in a study of beta chain features in type 1 diabetes. What was sequenced were expressed TCRB transcripts, since all of the isolated RNA had been reverse transcribed. Produced via immunoSEQ multiplex PCR; TCRdb's table is partial and in-frame only. The table includes hundreds of thousands of clones, around 30% detected once. The sequencing input was naive CD4+ T cells from blood. Receptor source: a man between 18 and 29 years old in good health.

This clone was seen a handful of times. The chain recombines TRBV9 with TRBJ2-3; 7 bases line up with TRBD1. CDR3 length: 13 residues. The V and J ends lost 4 bases and 6 bases, in that order; junction bases with no gene match: 5. From germline, CDR1 is SGDLS and CDR2 YYNGEE. As DNA, the CDR3 is TGTGCCAGCAGCTTGACAGGGTCCGATACGCAGTATTTT. Its translation is CASSLTGSDTQYF.

CDR3 loop: CASSSQGHGYTF. CDR3 nucleotides: TGTGCCAGCAGCTCGCAGGGCCATGGCTACACCTTC. The chain couples TRBV7-2 to TRBJ1-2; possible D gene TRBD1, 5 bases. This CDR3 is 12 amino acids long. V dropped 4 bases and J dropped 6 bases, with 9 bases sitting between them. Germline V gene sequence: CDR1 SGHTA, CDR2 FQGNSA.

The table lists this clone with a few counts. The chain uses TRBV4-3 and TRBJ2-6; D remains unclear. V was shortened by 1 base and J by 0 bases, with 13 bases between the two germline ends. Per the germline V gene, CDR1 is LGHNA and CDR2 is YSLEER. This CDR3 has 18 residues. In DNA form, the CDR3 reads TGCGCCAGCAGCCAAGCCATTAGTTGGGCCTCTGGGGCCAACGTCCTGACTTTC. It specifies CASSQAISWASGANVLTF.

The chain carries TRBV5-1 and TRBJ2-5; D might be TRBD1 or TRBD2, each matching 5 bases. Germline-derived CDR1 and CDR2 are SGHRS and YFSETQ. This CDR3 comprises 14 residues. V was cut by 2 bases and J by 3 bases, with 11 bases left in between. The CDR3 spells CASSFSQGEETQYF. DNA for the CDR3: TGCGCCAGCAGCTTCTCCCAGGGAGAAGAGACCCAGTACTTC.

The chain has TRBV5-4 and TRBJ2-5; perhaps TRBD2 as D (5 bases). Germline CDR1 reads SGHNT; CDR2 reads YYREEE (reference sequence). The V end lost 0 bases, the J end lost 3 bases, and 9 bases lay between the germline ends. The CDR3 totals 14 residues. CDR3 residues: CASSLGGLEETQYF. CDR3 nucleotides: TGTGCCAGCAGCTTGGGAGGGCTAGAAGAGACCCAGTACTTC. The entire variable domain, with the rest obtained from reference TRBV5-4 and TRBJ2-5, is as follows: ETGVTQSPTHLIKTRGQQVTLRCSSQSGHNTVSWYQQALGQGPQFIFQYYREEENGRGNFPPRFSGLQFPNYSSELNVNALELDDSALYLCASSLGGLEETQYFGPGTRLLVL.

The chain carries TRBV30 and TRBJ2-1; the match to TRBD2 covers 11 bases. The CDR3 totals 19 residues. The V and J ends lost 0 bases and 6 bases, in that order; junction bases with no gene match: 16. The germline CDR1 and CDR2 sequences are GTSNPN and SVGIG (reference sequence). The DNA of the CDR3 is TGTGCCTGGAGTGTACGTTATCCTAGCGGGAGGACGCCTTTCAATGAGCAGTTCTTC. Protein product: CAWSVRYPSGRTPFNEQFF.

This clone came up a few times. Here the CDR3 DNA reads TGTGCCAGCAGCTTAGCGATGCGCTACGAGCAGTACTTC. This gives the protein CASSLAMRYEQYF. The chain carries TRBV7-2 and TRBJ2-7; D not resolved. The germline V gene has CDR1 SGHTA and CDR2 FQGNSA. The CDR3 spans 13 residues. V was clipped by 0 bases and J by 3 bases, with 6 bases between them.

This clone was seen more than once but under ten times. The chain has TRBV30 and TRBJ2-3; D gene ambiguous. Germline CDR1 and CDR2: GTSNPN and SVGIG (reference sequence). There are 11 residues in the CDR3. The germline V and J ends were trimmed by 1 base and 4 bases, with 3 bases remaining between them. CDR3 DNA sequence: TGTGCCTGGAGTGCGGCAGATACGCAGTATTTT. Translated, it gives CAWSAADTQYF. Together with reference TRBV30 and TRBJ2-3, the CDR3 gives the full variable domain: SQTIHQWPATLVQPVGSPLSLECTVEGTSNPNLYWYRQAAGRGLQLLFYSVGIGQISSEVPQNLSASRPQDRQFILSSKKLLLSDSGFYLCAWSAADTQYFGPGTRLTVL.

The gene calls are TRBV2 and TRBJ2-5; D is uncertain. The germline V gene encodes CDR1 SNHLY and CDR2 FYNNEI. Trimming pared 5 bases from V and 5 bases from J, leaving 12 bases between. This CDR3 spans 13 amino acids. DNA for the CDR3: TGTGCCAGCAGTTATATAGAGTGGGAGACCCAGTACTTC. Its protein product is CASSYIEWETQYF.

This CDR3 reads CAIRNGLPSTDTQYF. The CDR3 DNA reads as TGTGCCATCAGGAACGGACTGCCTAGCACAGATACGCAGTATTTT. The chain links TRBV10-3 to TRBJ2-3, with a possible D match to TRBD2 (5 bases). Germline CDR1 and CDR2: ENHRY and SYGVKD. V was cut by 6 bases and J by 0 bases, with 13 bases left in between. This CDR3 spans 15 amino acids.

This clone was recorded a few times. The rearrangement links TRBV30 to TRBJ2-3; D call uncertain. V was trimmed by 1 base and J by 4 bases, leaving 15 bases between them. This CDR3 is built from 15 residues. Germline CDR1 GTSNPN, CDR2 SVGIG (reference sequence). The CDR3 sequence is CAWSGQRQDPDTQYF. In DNA form, the CDR3 reads TGTGCCTGGAGTGGTCAGCGCCAGGACCCAGATACGCAGTATTTT.

This clone was seen a handful of times. The V and J genes are TRBV6-6 and TRBJ2-1, with D perhaps TRBD1 (5 bases). V gave up 6 bases and J gave up 5 bases, with 8 bases separating them. This CDR3 has 12 residues. Germline CDR1 MNHNY, CDR2 SVGAGI (reference sequence). Written as DNA, the CDR3 is TGTGCCAGCAGGCCCAGGGACAATGAGCAGTTCTTC. This sequence encodes CASRPRDNEQFF.

The rearrangement links TRBV7-3 to TRBJ2-1, with TRBD2 identical over 7 bases. Germline-derived CDR1 and CDR2 are SGHTA and FQGTGA. The trim removed 5 bases at V and 10 bases at J, leaving 14 bases unmatched. The length of the CDR3 is 15 residues. The DNA for the CDR3 is TGTGCCAGCAGCCCCCGGGTAGCGGGCCCTGGAGAGCAGTTCTTC. It is translated as CASSPRVAGPGEQFF.

The chain joins TRBV25-1 to TRBJ1-1; D is unclear. Per the germline V gene, CDR1 is MGHDK and CDR2 is SYGVNS. Between the trimmed V and J ends, which lost 3 bases and 2 bases, there was a span of 13 bases. The CDR3 has 15 amino acids. This CDR3 reads CASSDPAQGNTEAFF. The CDR3 nucleotides read TGTGCCAGCAGTGACCCCGCCCAAGGAAACACTGAAGCTTTCTTT.

This chain uses TRBV30 with TRBJ2-1; D may be TRBD1 (5 bases). The CDR3 length is 15 residues. Germline values: CDR1 GTSNPN, CDR2 SVGIG (reference sequence). Trimming took 5 bases from V and 8 from J, leaving 22 bases between them. The CDR3 sequence is CAWGAGPIFRDEQFF. CDR3 nucleotides: TGTGCCTGGGGGGCCGGGCCCATATTCCGGGATGAGCAGTTCTTC.

The gene calls are TRBV9 and TRBJ1-1, with D possibly TRBD1 on 5 matching bases. CDR1 and CDR2 (germline): SGDLS, YYNGEE. Trimming shortened V by 4 bases and J by 5 bases, and 21 bases separated the two germline ends. The CDR3 contains 16 residues. CDR3 in DNA: TGTGCCAGCAGCCCCCGTGGGGCATGGCGAACAACTGAAGCTTTCTTT. Translated, it gives CASSPRGAWRTTEAFF. Full variable domain (rest looked up from reference TRBV9 and TRBJ1-1): DSGVTQTPKHLITATGQRVTLRCSPRSGDLSVYWYQQSLDQGLQFLIQYYNGEERAKGNILERFSAQQFPDLHSELNLSSLELGDSALYFCASSPRGAWRTTEAFFGQGTRLTVV.

The rearrangement links TRBV30 to TRBJ2-5; no definite D call. Per the germline V gene, CDR1 is GTSNPN and CDR2 is SVGIG (reference sequence). CDR3 length equals 12 residues. V lost 3 bases and J 5 bases, leaving 10 bases between the germline ends. CDR3 in DNA: TGTGCCTGGAGCCCTTTTAGGGAGACCCAGTACTTC. It yields the protein CAWSPFRETQYF.

This clone was observed a few times. The chain employs TRBV2 and TRBJ2-3, with 11 bases fitting TRBD1. The CDR3 extends over 13 amino acids. The ends lost 9 bases at V and 5 bases at J; junction bases unmatched: 4. CDR1 and CDR2 (germline): SNHLY, FYNNEI. CDR3 sequence reads: CASRTGGVDTQYF. The CDR3 DNA sequence: TGTGCCAGTAGGACAGGGGGCGTAGATACGCAGTATTTT.

The CDR3, as DNA: TGTGCCAGCGTAGCGGGAGGTCCCTACAATGAGCAGTTCTTC. It specifies CASVAGGPYNEQFF. The chain joins TRBV7-8 to TRBJ2-1, with 10 bases fitting TRBD2. Germline V gene sequence: CDR1 SGHVS, CDR2 FQNEAQ. Trimming at V came to 8 bases and at J to 2 bases, leaving 3 bases not matched to a gene. This CDR3 is 14 amino acids long. Using reference TRBV7-8 and TRBJ2-1 for the parts outside the CDR3, the full variable domain is GAGVSQSPRYKVAKRGQDVALRCDPISGHVSLFWYQQALGQGPEFLTYFQNEAQLDKSGLPSDRFFAERPEGSVSTLKIQRTQQEDSAVYLCASVAGGPYNEQFFGPGTRLTVL.

The CDR3 DNA reads as TGTGCCAGCAGCCCCAGACAGAGCATGAACACTGAAGCTTTCTTT. Protein: CASSPRQSMNTEAFF. The rearrangement joins TRBV11-3 to TRBJ1-1; a possible D gene is TRBD1 (5 bases). Trimming removed 5 bases from V and 0 bases from J, with 13 bases in between. Germline loops: CDR1 SGHNT, CDR2 YENEEA. CDR3 size: 15 residues.

This clone was seen a few times. The chain uses TRBV11-1 and TRBJ2-7; 13 bases agree with TRBD2. CDR1 is SGHAT, CDR2 FQDESV, per germline (reference sequence). Trimming removed 5 bases from V and 5 bases from J; junction bases left unmatched: 3. This CDR3 is 14 amino acids long. The CDR3, as DNA: TGTGCCAGCAGCCGACTAGCGGGAGGCGACGAGCAGTACTTC. The encoded protein is CASSRLAGGDEQYF.

This clone has more than one count but fewer than ten. The same CDR3 arises from other DNA sequences in this sample as well. The chain links TRBV2 to TRBJ2-3; TRBD2 is a possible D gene (6 bases). Germline lookup yields CDR1 SNHLY and CDR2 FYNNEI. The CDR3 loop spans 12 amino acids. Trimming pared 4 bases from V and 6 bases from J, leaving 8 bases between. CDR3 protein: CASSALADTQYF. The CDR3 DNA reads TGTGCCAGCAGTGCTCTAGCGGATACGCAGTATTTT.

This clone has a handful of counts. The chain recombines TRBV18 with TRBJ2-7, with 11 bases identical to TRBD2. The CDR3 loop spans 14 amino acids. Germline assignment: CDR1 KGHSH and CDR2 LQKENI. V gave up 3 bases and J gave up 2 bases; unmatched junction bases: 0. The CDR3 here is CASSPSGGAYEQYF. The CDR3 nucleotides read TGTGCCAGCTCACCTAGCGGGGGGGCCTACGAGCAGTACTTC.

This clone was seen more than once but under ten times. The same CDR3 can be traced to other DNA sequences in this sample. This chain links TRBV9 with TRBJ2-3; possible D gene TRBD1, 5 bases. V was pared by 0 bases and J by 3 bases, with 5 bases between. Germline lookup yields CDR1 SGDLS and CDR2 YYNGEE. The CDR3 has 13 amino acids. CDR3 protein: CASSVAGTDTQYF. The CDR3, as DNA: TGTGCCAGCAGCGTAGCAGGGACAGATACGCAGTATTTT.

This clone was recorded a few times. The chain couples TRBV30 to TRBJ2-7; 9 nucleotides agree with TRBD1. Germline assignment: CDR1 GTSNPN and CDR2 SVGIG (reference sequence). The CDR3 runs to 11 residues. Trimming at V came to 7 bases and at J to 6 bases, leaving 4 bases not matched to a gene. The CDR3 DNA sequence: TGTGCCTCCCGGACAGGGGTCGAGCAGTACTTC. Protein sequence: CASRTGVEQYF. Based on the CDR3 plus reference TRBV30 and TRBJ2-7, the full variable domain is SQTIHQWPATLVQPVGSPLSLECTVEGTSNPNLYWYRQAAGRGLQLLFYSVGIGQISSEVPQNLSASRPQDRQFILSSKKLLLSDSGFYLCASRTGVEQYFGPGTRLTVT.

This clone has more than one count but fewer than ten. The chain has TRBV9 and TRBJ2-1; D may correspond to TRBD1 or TRBD2 (5 bases each). Germline values: CDR1 SGDLS, CDR2 YYNGEE. CDR3 length: 14 residues. V dropped 2 bases and J dropped 4 bases, with 10 bases sitting between them. CDR3 region: CASSVGTIYNEQFF. CDR3 nucleotide sequence: TGTGCCAGCAGCGTTGGGACGATTTACAATGAGCAGTTCTTC.

The chain links TRBV7-9 to TRBJ1-2, with TRBD1 as a possible D gene (6 bases). V dropped 5 bases and J dropped 0 bases, with 10 bases sitting between them. Germline V gene sequence: CDR1 SEHNR, CDR2 FQNEAQ (reference sequence). The CDR3 consists of 14 residues. The CDR3 DNA reads TGTGCCAGCAGCACGTGGGACACTAACTATGGCTACACCTTC. The encoded protein is CASSTWDTNYGYTF.

This clone was observed a handful of times. The chain carries TRBV5-6 and TRBJ2-1, with a tentative D call TRBD2 (5 bases). V was shortened by 0 bases and J by 7 bases, with 11 bases between the two germline ends. Germline V CDR1 and CDR2: SGHDT, YYEEEE. The CDR3 is made up of 14 amino acids. The CDR3 loop is CASSLVGGPNEQFF. The CDR3 DNA sequence: TGTGCCAGCAGCTTGGTTGGCGGGCCGAATGAGCAGTTCTTC.

This clone showed up just a few times. This rearrangement joins TRBV7-9 to TRBJ1-2; D is ambiguous. Germline-derived CDR1 and CDR2 are SEHNR and FQNEAQ (reference sequence). This CDR3 contains 11 residues. V lost 0 bases and J lost 4, with 0 bases in between. The CDR3 region is CASSLAYGYTF. The CDR3 DNA sequence: TGTGCCAGCAGCTTAGCCTATGGCTACACCTTC.

V gene TRBV7-2 combines with J gene TRBJ2-4; 8 positions agree with TRBD1. Per the germline V gene, CDR1 is SGHTA and CDR2 is FQGNSA. The ends lost 0 bases at V and 5 bases at J; junction bases unmatched: 0. The length of the CDR3 is 14 residues. CDR3 protein: CASSLATGENIQYF. CDR3 coding DNA: TGTGCCAGCAGCTTAGCGACAGGGGAAAACATTCAGTACTTC.